This T cell receptor beta chain was captured by sequencing in a study of shared clonotypes between healthy human individuals (TCRdb year 2020). General notes on the study: The cohort comprised a couple of women and three men aged 18 to 49 years. Per donor, three plates each were used for CD4 naive and CD4 memory, two for CD8 naive, and one for CD8 memory. The study deeply sequenced blood TCR repertoires of about 5 healthy adults to estimate repertoire size and the extent of clonotype sharing between individuals. Different laboratories and diverse techniques were used to prepare libraries and sequence TCR repertoires, to increase sequencing depth and limit assay-specific biases. Leukapheresis yielded between about 0.9 and 9.5 billion PBMCs per donor. General findings and caveats noted by the study authors: Around 5.4% of naive CD4, 3.5% of naive CD8, around 2.3% of memory CD4, and 0.35% to 0.4% of memory CD8 clonotypes were shared across four donors. Estimated clonotype richness was generally larger for naive than for memory subsets. Pairwise subsampling indicated that sequencing depth was expected to affect the degree of clonotype sharing among donors. Because the study included a small number of donors, the genetic and exposure-history diversity represented was limited. Rarefaction of sorted-subset datasets indicated incomplete sequencing despite the large sequencing depth. Sampling was restricted to blood, and TCR repertoires in tissue are likely to differ from TCR repertoires in blood. Compared with non-shared clonotypes, clonotypes shared by all four sorted-subset donors had higher generation probabilities.

CD8 naive samples were CD45RO-negative cells positively selected for CCR7, giving a CD45RA+CCR7+ population that excluded TemRA cells. The donors were healthy, HIV-negative adults who had no recently reported acute infections or vaccinations. All donors were Caucasian adults living in Nashville, Tennessee, USA. Blood was collected by leukapheresis, and PBMCs were isolated by Ficoll-Histopaque density gradient centrifugation and then cryopreserved in liquid nitrogen vapor phase. Analytical flow cytometry was used to check the purity and quantity of every magnetically sorted T cell population. Genomic DNA was isolated from every sorted fraction and measured by UV absorbance on a Nanodrop 2000c. A note on this clone: No antigen is known for it. Base qualities were left out, and no much larger clone turns up one base away.

Using the deep immunoSEQ assay, multiplex PCR amplified TCR CDR3 regions from genomic DNA. Extracted genomic DNA from each cell subset was spread evenly across all wells of several immunoSEQ 96-well plates, with each plate serving as a replicate. For sorted subsets, roughly 200 ng of genomic DNA, equivalent to around 31,000 T cell genomes, went into each replicate PCR. The purified libraries were quantified using a Qubit 3.0 fluorometer, sized with a Bioanalyzer 2100, and then quantified again using the KAPA Library Quantification kit. Every immunoSEQ 96-well plate was sequenced on a dedicated single-read 150-cycle Illumina NextSeq 550 flow cell. From the authors' description of their analysis: Because only junctional sequences without quality scores were contained in the immunoSEQ output, filtering matching that applied to full-length reads could not be performed. Sequences were annotated with PyIR, a Python wrapper for IgBLAST v1.9, using IMGT germline references to assign V/J genes and CDR3. Reads were filtered out if the reads had weak V/J assignments (E-value above 1e-6), no CDR3, stop codons, out-of-frame junctions, or ambiguous translated residues. V3J clonotypes were defined as sequences sharing the same inferred V gene, J gene, and CDR3 amino acid sequence. Percentage overlap between repertoires was calculated by dividing the number of shared unique clonotypes by the size of the smaller repertoire. Three approaches were used to assess repertoire richness: RTK rarefaction, the Chao1 estimator, and Recon v2.1 estimates of unobserved clonotypes. For all TCRbeta clonotypes obtained by the gDNA method from a few donors, generation probabilities were computed with OLGA. TCRdb took over this immuneACCESS table, retaining in-frame rearrangements with V and J assigned. Such tables are incomplete; in checked studies, under half of the missing clones stem from an unresolved V gene, and the remainder is unexplained. That table furnishes V, J and clone size, whereas the DNA furnished D and trimming. The sample table records roughly 2.1 million clones; 93% of these occur just once. Together, the top ten hold about 1.8% of the sample.

V and J are truncated by 1 base and 7 bases respectively, leaving an intervening sequence of 16 bases. Reading the germline V gene gives CDR1 SGHAT and CDR2 FQNNGV. The CDR3 covers 15 residues, taking in both the cysteine and the phenylalanine. Only the CDR3 portion is preserved as DNA: 45 bases, with reading frame beginning at the first base. The chain links TRBV11-2 with TRBJ1-2; the D segment could be TRBD1, given 5 matching bases. The sample consisted of naive CD8+ T cells from PBMCs. Per the publication, the cell subset or site label means: CD45RA+CCR7+. This receptor was identified in a man in his late teens or twenties in good health. Some clones in this sample may be carry-over from other donors' samples. The CDR3 reads as follows: CASSLVPHAGFGYTF. The base sequence is TGTGCCAGCAGCTTAGTGCCGCATGCAGGGTTTGGCTACACCTTC.